The sequence of this T cell receptor beta chain was determined in a study of blood T cell repertoires in COVID-19. About the study: The United States, Italy and Spain provided the acute and convalescent COVID-19 samples.

The CDR3 runs to 14 residues. Per the germline V gene, CDR1 is MNHNY and CDR2 is SVGAGI (reference sequence). V lost 6 bases and J lost 1, with 12 bases in between. People in the exposed group encountered a COVID-19 case within 2 weeks before entering the study. Some clones are missing from TCRdb's copy, which holds only in-frame ones; the method was immunoSEQ multiplex PCR. In the table there are more than 200,000 clones, over 80% of which are singletons. The specimen was PBMCs or T cells enriched from blood (not recorded which). The chain combines TRBV6-6 with TRBJ1-2; D might be TRBD1 (6 bases). This receptor was obtained from a woman aged 30 to 39 who had been exposed to COVID-19. In nucleotides, the CDR3 is TGTGCCAGCAGGTATCAGGGGAATAACTATGGCTACACCTTC. This gives the protein CASRYQGNNYGYTF.